The next 15 T cell receptor beta chains were all read from a single sample in a study of blood T cell repertoires in COVID-19 (dated by TCRdb to 2018 to 2020). Libraries were prepared through the immunoSEQ multiplex PCR assay. This immuneACCESS table, as held by TCRdb, lists in-frame sequences with V and J called but not all clones. Of the missing ones, under half trace to an unresolved V gene in checked studies; the others have no known cause. The sample has about 100,000 clones on record, roughly 84% of them singletons. The biggest ten clones account for just under 2% of the sample. The specimen sequenced was peripheral blood. The receptors come from an older man with active or convalescent COVID-19.

The CDR3 loop is CASSKVSSGEVTDTQYF. The CDR3 region has the DNA TGTGCCAGCAGCAAAGTCTCTAGCGGGGAGGTCACAGATACGCAGTATTTT. This rearrangement joins TRBV21-1 to TRBJ2-3; TRBD2 was called by the table and not checked on the DNA. TRBV21-1 is labeled a pseudogene. This CDR3 is built from 17 residues.

Sample share makes this clone medium-sized. The chain joins TRBV19 to TRBJ1-2, with D possibly TRBD1 on 5 matching bases. V dropped 6 bases and J dropped 3 bases, with 14 bases sitting between them. This CDR3 comprises 14 residues. Germline V gene data show CDR1 as LNHDA and CDR2 as SQIVND (reference sequence). The CDR3, as DNA: TGTGCCAGTAGCATCTCAGGGTTGGACTATGGCTACACCTTC. As protein: CASSISGLDYGYTF. The entire variable domain, with the rest obtained from reference TRBV19 and TRBJ1-2, is as follows: DGGITQSPKYLFRKEGQNVTLSCEQNLNHDAMYWYRQDPGQGLRLIYYSQIVNDFQKGDIAEGYSVSREKKESFPLTVTSAQKNPTAFYLCASSISGLDYGYTFGSGTRLTVV.

V and J are TRBV6-5 and TRBJ2-7; TRBD2 matches 7 bases. This CDR3 is built from 15 residues. V lost 8 bases to trimming and J lost 2 bases; unmatched junction nucleotides: 12. The V gene's germline CDR1 is MNHEY and CDR2 SVGAGI. The DNA for the CDR3 is TGTGCCAGCCGCCGCTCGGGGCGGGGGACCTACGAGCAGTACTTC. Amino acids: CASRRSGRGTYEQYF.

The chain uses TRBV3-1 (or the pseudogene TRBV3-2) and TRBJ1-1; D gene ambiguous. CDR1 is LGHDT and CDR2 is YNNKEL in the germline V gene (reference sequence). The CDR3 length is 13 residues. V lost 2 bases, J lost 2 bases, and 6 bases lay in between. CDR3: CASSQMSNTEAFF. The DNA for the CDR3 is TGTGCCAGCAGCCAAATGAGTAACACTGAAGCTTTCTTT.

The rearrangement joins TRBV5-4 to TRBJ1-6; D may be TRBD1 (5 bases). Trimming took off 4 bases at V and 5 bases at J, with 16 bases between the two ends. The CDR3 extends over 16 amino acids. Germline CDR1 SGHNT, CDR2 YYREEE (reference sequence). The CDR3 nucleotides read TGTGCCAGCAGCCCTCCCCCCTCGGGGGATAATTCACCCCTCCACTTT. Translation gives CASSPPPSGDNSPLHF.

V and J are TRBV5-1 and TRBJ2-5; D gene unclear. Between the trimmed V and J ends, which lost 0 bases and 5 bases, there was a span of 11 bases. Looked up from germline, CDR1 is SGHRS and CDR2 is YFSETQ. The CDR3 runs to 14 residues. The CDR3 protein is CASSLAMPRETQYF. In DNA form, the CDR3 reads TGCGCCAGCAGCTTGGCCATGCCTCGGGAGACCCAGTACTTC.

The CDR3: CSVNSGGELFF. In DNA form, the CDR3 reads TGCAGCGTTAACAGTGGAGGGGAGCTGTTTTTT. The V call is TRBV29-1, the J call TRBJ2-2; D is unresolved. Germline lookup yields CDR1 SQVTM and CDR2 ANQGSEA. The CDR3 contains 11 residues. The V end lost 5 bases, the J end lost 8 bases, and 9 bases lay between the germline ends.

This clone was seen once. The V and J genes are TRBV30 and TRBJ1-1, with 7 nucleotides matching TRBD1. V gave up 5 bases and J gave up 8 bases; unmatched junction bases: 5. Germline assignment: CDR1 GTSNPN and CDR2 SVGIG (reference sequence). The CDR3 sequence is 11 residues long. CDR3 coding DNA: TGTGCCTGGGGGCGACAGGGAGAAGCTTTCTTT. It translates to CAWGRQGEAFF.

The chain is built from TRBV4-1 and TRBJ2-7, with D possibly being TRBD1 (9 bases). Germline-derived CDR1 and CDR2 are MGHRA and YSYEKL. Trimming removed 4 bases at V and 2 bases at J, with 24 bases between. The CDR3 is 18 residues long. CDR3 in amino acids: CASSLFPTGGRGAYEQYF. DNA of the CDR3: TGCGCCAGCAGCCTTTTCCCGACAGGGGGGCGGGGGGCCTACGAGCAGTACTTC.

The chain couples TRBV7-2 to TRBJ1-3; D unresolved. Germline V CDR1 and CDR2: SGHTA, FQGNSA. This CDR3 has 14 residues. Trimming cost V 1 base and J 3 bases, with 7 bases left between them. The CDR3 DNA reads as TGTGCCAGCAGCTTAGTGTCGTATGGAAACACCATATATTTT. Its protein is CASSLVSYGNTIYF. Together with reference TRBV7-2 and TRBJ1-3, the CDR3 gives the full variable domain: GAGVSQSPSNKVTEKGKDVELRCDPISGHTALYWYRQSLGQGLEFLIYFQGNSAPDKSGLPSDRFSAERTGGSVSTLTIQRTQQEDSAVYLCASSLVSYGNTIYFGEGSWLTVV.

The gene calls are TRBV6-2 or TRBV6-3 and TRBJ2-5; D possibly corresponds to TRBD1 (6 bases). Germline lookup yields CDR1 MNHEY and CDR2 SVGEGT. Trimming removed 5 bases at V and 2 bases at J, with 15 bases between. CDR3 length: 15 amino acids. Here the CDR3 reads CASSPADRAQETQYF. CDR3 bases: TGTGCCAGCAGTCCCGCGGACAGAGCGCAAGAGACCCAGTACTTC.

This clone has more than one count but fewer than ten. The rearrangement uses TRBV10-3 and TRBJ1-3, with D perhaps TRBD1 (5 bases). CDR1 is ENHRY and CDR2 is SYGVKD in the germline V gene. CDR3 size: 15 residues. Trimming shortened V by 6 bases and J by 0 bases, and 12 bases separated the two germline ends. The CDR3 sequence is CAISRQTVSGNTIYF. CDR3 bases: TGTGCCATCAGCCGACAGACAGTCTCTGGAAACACCATATATTTT.

The table lists this clone with a count of one. CDR3 sequence: CASSLGLADSYEQYF. CDR3 in DNA: TGTGCCAGCAGCCTGGGACTAGCGGACTCCTACGAGCAGTACTTC. This chain links TRBV5-4 with TRBJ2-7; TRBD2 aligns across 11 bases. The junction had 3 bases not matched to a gene; V was cut back by 4 bases and J by 0 bases. Looked up from germline, CDR1 is SGHNT and CDR2 is YYREEE (reference sequence). The CDR3 sequence is 15 residues long.

On this clone: One junction end does not reproduce the germline sequence, and a read error may be involved. The chain employs TRBV7-7 and TRBJ2-3; tentatively, D is TRBD1 (5 bases). Germline-derived CDR1 and CDR2 are SSHAT and FNYEAQ (reference sequence). CDR3 length equals 16 residues. CDR3 sequence reads: CASSQTAGSSTDTQYF. The CDR3 nucleotides read TGTGCTAGCAGCCAAACAGCAGGGTCTAGCACAGATACGCAGTATTTT. The full variable domain, its missing parts supplied by reference TRBV7-7 and TRBJ2-3, is GAGVSQSPRYKVTKRGQDVTLRCDPISSHATLYWYQQALGQGPEFLTYFNYEAQPDKSGLPSDRFSAERPEGSISTLTIQRTEQRDSAMYRCASSQTAGSSTDTQYFGPGTRLTVL.

CDR3 residues: CASLKGGTGTGELFF. In nucleotides, the CDR3 is TGTGCCAGCCTCAAGGGGGGGACAGGGACCGGGGAGCTGTTTTTT. V and J are TRBV28 and TRBJ2-2, with 9 bases matching TRBD1. The CDR3 runs to 15 residues. The germline gives CDR1 MDHEN, CDR2 SYDVKM. V gave up 8 bases and J gave up 5 bases; unmatched junction bases: 9.